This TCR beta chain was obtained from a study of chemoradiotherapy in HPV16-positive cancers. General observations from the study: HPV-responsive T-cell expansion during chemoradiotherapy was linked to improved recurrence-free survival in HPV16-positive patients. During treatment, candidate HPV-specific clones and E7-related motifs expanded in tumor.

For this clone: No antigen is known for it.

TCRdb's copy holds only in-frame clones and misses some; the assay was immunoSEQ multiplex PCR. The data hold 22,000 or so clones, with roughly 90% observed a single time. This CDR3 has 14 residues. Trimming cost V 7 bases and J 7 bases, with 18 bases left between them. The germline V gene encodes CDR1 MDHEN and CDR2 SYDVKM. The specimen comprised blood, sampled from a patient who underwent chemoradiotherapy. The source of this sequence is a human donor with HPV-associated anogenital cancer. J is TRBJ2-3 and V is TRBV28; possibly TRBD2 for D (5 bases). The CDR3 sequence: CASTLPGSANTQYF. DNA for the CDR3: TGTGCCAGCACCCTACCGGGGAGCGCCAATACGCAGTATTTT.